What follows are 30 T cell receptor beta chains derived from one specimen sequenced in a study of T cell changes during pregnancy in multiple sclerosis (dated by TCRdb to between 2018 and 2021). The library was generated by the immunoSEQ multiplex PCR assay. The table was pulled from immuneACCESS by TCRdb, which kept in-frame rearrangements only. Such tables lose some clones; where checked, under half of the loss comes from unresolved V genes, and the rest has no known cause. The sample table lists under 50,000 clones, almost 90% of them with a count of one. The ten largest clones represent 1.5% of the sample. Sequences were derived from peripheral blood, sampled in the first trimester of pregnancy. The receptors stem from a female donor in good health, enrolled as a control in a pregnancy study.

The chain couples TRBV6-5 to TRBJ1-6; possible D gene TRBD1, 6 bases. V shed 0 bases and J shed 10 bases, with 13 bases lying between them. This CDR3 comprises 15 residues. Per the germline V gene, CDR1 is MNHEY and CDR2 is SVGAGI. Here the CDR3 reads CASSYSSAGASPLHF. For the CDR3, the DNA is TGTGCCAGCAGTTACTCGAGCGCAGGGGCCTCACCCCTCCACTTT.

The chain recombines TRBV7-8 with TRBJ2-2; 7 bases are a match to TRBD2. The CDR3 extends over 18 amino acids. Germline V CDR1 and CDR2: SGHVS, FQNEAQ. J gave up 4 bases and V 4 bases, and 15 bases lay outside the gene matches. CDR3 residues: CASSSLTSRLASTGELFF. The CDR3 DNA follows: TGTGCCAGCAGCTCCCTAACCTCCAGACTAGCCAGCACCGGGGAGCTGTTTTTT.

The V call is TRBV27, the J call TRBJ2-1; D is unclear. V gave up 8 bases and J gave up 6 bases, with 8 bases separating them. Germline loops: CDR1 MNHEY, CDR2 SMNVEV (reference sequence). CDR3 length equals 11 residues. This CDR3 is CASLFSNEQFF. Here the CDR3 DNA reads TGTGCCAGCTTATTCAGCAATGAGCAGTTCTTC.

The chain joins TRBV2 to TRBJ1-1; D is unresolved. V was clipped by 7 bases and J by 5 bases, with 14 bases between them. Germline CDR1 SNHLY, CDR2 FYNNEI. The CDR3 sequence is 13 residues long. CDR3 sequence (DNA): TGTGCCAGCATGGCAGGCACGCCGACTGAAGCTTTCTTT. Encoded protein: CASMAGTPTEAFF.

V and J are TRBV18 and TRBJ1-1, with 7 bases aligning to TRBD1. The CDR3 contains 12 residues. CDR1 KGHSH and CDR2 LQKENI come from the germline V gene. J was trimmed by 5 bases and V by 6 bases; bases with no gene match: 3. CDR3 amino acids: CASSGTATEAFF. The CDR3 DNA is TGTGCCAGCTCCGGGACAGCAACTGAAGCTTTCTTT.

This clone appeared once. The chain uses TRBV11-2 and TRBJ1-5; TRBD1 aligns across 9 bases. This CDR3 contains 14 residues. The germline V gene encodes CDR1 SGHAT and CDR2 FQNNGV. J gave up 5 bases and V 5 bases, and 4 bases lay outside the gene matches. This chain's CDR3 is CASSPRTGDQPQHF. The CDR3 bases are TGTGCCAGCAGCCCTCGGACAGGGGATCAGCCCCAGCATTTT.

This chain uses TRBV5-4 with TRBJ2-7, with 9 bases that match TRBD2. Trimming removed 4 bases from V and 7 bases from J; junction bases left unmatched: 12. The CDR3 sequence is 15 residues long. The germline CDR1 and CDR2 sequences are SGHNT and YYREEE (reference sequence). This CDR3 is CASSPRGSGSREQYF. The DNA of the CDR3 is TGTGCCAGCAGCCCCCGGGGTAGCGGGAGCCGGGAGCAGTACTTC.

CDR3 coding DNA: TGTGCCAGCAGAACGGTGTCCTACGAGCAGTACTTC. Protein product: CASRTVSYEQYF. The rearrangement joins TRBV2 to TRBJ2-7, with D uncertain. The CDR3 is 12 residues long. From germline, CDR1 is SNHLY and CDR2 FYNNEI. V lost 6 bases to trimming and J lost 1 base, with 7 bases between them.

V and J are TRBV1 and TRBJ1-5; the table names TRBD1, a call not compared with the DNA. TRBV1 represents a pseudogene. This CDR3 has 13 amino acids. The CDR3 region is CTSSEQPNQPQHF. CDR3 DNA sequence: TGCACCAGCAGCGAACAGCCCAATCAGCCCCAGCATTTT.

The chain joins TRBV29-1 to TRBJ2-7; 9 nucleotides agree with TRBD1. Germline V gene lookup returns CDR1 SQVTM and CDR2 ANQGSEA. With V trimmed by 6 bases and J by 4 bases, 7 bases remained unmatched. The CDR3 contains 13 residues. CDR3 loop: CSVWAGQGYEQYF. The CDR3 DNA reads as TGCAGCGTGTGGGCGGGACAGGGTTACGAGCAGTACTTC.

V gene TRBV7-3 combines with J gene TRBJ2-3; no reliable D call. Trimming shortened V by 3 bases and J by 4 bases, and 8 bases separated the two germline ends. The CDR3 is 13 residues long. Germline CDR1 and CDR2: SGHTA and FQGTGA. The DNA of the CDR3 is TGTGCCAGCAGCTTCCAGCAGGCAGATACGCAGTATTTT. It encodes CASSFQQADTQYF.

Written as DNA, the CDR3 is TGTGCCAGTGACAGGGGAGACTCTGGGGCCAACGTCCTGACTTTC. Translated, it gives CASDRGDSGANVLTF. The chain employs TRBV10-3 and TRBJ2-6; 8 bases are shared with TRBD1. This CDR3 has 15 residues. V lost 10 bases and J lost 0; bases outside the gene matches: 5. Germline CDR1 reads ENHRY; CDR2 reads SYGVKD.

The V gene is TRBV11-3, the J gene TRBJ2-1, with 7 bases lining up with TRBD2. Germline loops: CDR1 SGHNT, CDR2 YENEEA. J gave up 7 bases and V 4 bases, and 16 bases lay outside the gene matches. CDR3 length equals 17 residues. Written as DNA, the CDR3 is TGTGCCAGCAGCTCAGGATTTGGGGGAGGGCCGGGAAATGAGCAGTTCTTC. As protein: CASSSGFGGGPGNEQFF.

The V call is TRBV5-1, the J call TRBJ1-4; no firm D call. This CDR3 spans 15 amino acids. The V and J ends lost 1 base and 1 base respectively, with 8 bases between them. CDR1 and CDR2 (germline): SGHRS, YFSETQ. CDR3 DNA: TGCGCCAGCAGCTTGCCTGAGGGAACTAATGAAAAACTGTTTTTT. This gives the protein CASSLPEGTNEKLFF.

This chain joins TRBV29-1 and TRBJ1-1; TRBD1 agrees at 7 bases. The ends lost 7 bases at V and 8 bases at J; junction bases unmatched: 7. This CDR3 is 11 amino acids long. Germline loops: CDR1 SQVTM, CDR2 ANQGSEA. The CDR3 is CSAGTAAEAFF. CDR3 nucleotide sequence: TGCAGCGCCGGGACAGCGGCAGAAGCTTTCTTT. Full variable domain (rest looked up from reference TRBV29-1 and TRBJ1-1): SAVISQKPSRDICQRGTSLTIQCQVDSQVTMMFWYRQQPGQSLTLIATANQGSEATYESGFVIDKFPISRPNLTFSTLTVSNMSPEDSSIYLCSAGTAAEAFFGQGTRLTVV.

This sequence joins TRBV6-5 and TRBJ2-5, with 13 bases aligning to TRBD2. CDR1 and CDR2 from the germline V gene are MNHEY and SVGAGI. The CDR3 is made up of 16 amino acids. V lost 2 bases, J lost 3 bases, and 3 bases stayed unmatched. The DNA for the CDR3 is TGTGCCAGCAGTTACCGGACTAGCGGGGGCAAAGAGACCCAGTACTTC. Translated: CASSYRTSGGKETQYF.

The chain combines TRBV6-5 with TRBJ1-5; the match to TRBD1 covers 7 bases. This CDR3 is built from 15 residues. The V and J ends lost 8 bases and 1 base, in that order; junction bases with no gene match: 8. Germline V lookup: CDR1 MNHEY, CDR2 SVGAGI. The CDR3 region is CASRPHRGSNQPQHF. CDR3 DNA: TGTGCCAGCCGCCCCCACAGGGGCAGCAATCAGCCCCAGCATTTT.

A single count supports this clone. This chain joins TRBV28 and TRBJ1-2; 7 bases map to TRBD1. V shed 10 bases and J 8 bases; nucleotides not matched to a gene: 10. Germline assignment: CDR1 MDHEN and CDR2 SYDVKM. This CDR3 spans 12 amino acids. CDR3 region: CATSQGWGGYTF. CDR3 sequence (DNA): TGTGCCACCTCACAGGGGTGGGGCGGCTACACCTTC.

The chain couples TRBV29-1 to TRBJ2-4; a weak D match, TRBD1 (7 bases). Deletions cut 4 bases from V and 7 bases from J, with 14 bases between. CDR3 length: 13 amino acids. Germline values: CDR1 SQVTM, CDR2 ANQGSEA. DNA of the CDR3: TGCAGCGTTGGACAGGGTCGGGGGAACATTCAGTACTTC. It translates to CSVGQGRGNIQYF.

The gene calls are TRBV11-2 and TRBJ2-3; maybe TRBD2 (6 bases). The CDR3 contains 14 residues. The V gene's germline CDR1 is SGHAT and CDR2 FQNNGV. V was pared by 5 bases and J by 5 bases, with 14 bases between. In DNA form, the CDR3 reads TGTGCCAGCAGCACCAGCCTGGGGGGAGATACGCAGTATTTT. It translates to CASSTSLGGDTQYF.

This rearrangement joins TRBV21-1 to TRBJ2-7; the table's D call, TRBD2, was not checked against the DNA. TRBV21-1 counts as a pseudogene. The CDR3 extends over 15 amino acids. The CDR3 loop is CASLQVLAGFGEQYF. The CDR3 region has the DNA TGTGCCAGCCTTCAGGTGCTAGCGGGATTTGGCGAGCAGTACTTC.

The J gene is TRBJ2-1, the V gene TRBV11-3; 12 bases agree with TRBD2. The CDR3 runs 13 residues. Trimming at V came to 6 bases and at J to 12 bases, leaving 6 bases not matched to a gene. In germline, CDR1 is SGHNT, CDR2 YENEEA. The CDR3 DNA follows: TGTGCCAGCAGGACTAGCGGGAGTTCATTGCAGTTCTTC. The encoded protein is CASRTSGSSLQFF.

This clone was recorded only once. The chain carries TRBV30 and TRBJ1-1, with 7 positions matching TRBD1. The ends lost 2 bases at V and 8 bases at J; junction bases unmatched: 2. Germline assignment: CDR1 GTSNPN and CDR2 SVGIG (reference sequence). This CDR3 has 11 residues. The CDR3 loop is CAWSRGLEAFF. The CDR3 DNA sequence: TGTGCCTGGAGTAGGGGGCTGGAAGCTTTCTTT. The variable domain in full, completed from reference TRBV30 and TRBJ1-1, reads SQTIHQWPATLVQPVGSPLSLECTVEGTSNPNLYWYRQAAGRGLQLLFYSVGIGQISSEVPQNLSASRPQDRQFILSSKKLLLSDSGFYLCAWSRGLEAFFGQGTRLTVV.

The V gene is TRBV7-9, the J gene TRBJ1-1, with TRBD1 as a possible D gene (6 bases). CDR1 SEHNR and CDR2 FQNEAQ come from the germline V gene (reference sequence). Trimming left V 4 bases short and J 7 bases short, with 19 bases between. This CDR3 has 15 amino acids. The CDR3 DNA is TGTGCCAGCAGCTGGGGGATTGGGGGCAAGGATGAAGCTTTCTTT. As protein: CASSWGIGGKDEAFF.

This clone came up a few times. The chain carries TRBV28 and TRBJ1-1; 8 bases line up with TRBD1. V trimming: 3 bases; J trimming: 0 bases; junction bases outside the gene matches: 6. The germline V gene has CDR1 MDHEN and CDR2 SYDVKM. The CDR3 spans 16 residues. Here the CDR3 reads CASSLGQAGLNTEAFF. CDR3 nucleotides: TGTGCCAGCAGTTTGGGACAGGCGGGCCTGAACACTGAAGCTTTCTTT.

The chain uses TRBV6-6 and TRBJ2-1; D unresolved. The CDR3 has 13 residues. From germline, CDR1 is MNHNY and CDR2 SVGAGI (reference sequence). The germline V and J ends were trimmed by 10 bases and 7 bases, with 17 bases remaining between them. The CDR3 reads CAISPRARNEQFF. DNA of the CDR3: TGTGCCATTTCCCCAAGAGCTAGAAATGAGCAGTTCTTC.

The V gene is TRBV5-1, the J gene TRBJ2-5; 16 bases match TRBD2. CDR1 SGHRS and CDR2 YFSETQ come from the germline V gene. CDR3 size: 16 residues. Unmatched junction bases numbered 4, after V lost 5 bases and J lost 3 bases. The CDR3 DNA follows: TGCGCCAGCAGAGGGACTAGCGGGGGGGCCAAAGAGACCCAGTACTTC. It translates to CASRGTSGGAKETQYF.

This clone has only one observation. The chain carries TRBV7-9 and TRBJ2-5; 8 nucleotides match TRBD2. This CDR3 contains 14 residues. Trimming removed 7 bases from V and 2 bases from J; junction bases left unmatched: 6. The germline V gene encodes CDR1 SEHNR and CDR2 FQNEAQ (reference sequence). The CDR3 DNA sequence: TGTGCCAGCACCCCAGCTAGCGGGCAAGAGACCCAGTACTTC. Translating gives CASTPASGQETQYF.

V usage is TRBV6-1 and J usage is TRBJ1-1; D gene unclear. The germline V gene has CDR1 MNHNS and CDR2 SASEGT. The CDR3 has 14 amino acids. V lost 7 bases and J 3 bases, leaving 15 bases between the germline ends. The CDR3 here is CASTRWQEDTEAFF. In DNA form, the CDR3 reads TGTGCCAGCACACGCTGGCAGGAGGACACTGAAGCTTTCTTT.

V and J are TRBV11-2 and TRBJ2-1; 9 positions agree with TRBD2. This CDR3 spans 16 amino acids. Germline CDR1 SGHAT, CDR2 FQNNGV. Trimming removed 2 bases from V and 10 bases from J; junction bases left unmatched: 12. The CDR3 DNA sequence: TGTGCCAGCAGCTTACAGGGACTAGCCCCCCCGGGGGAGCAGTTCTTC. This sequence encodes CASSLQGLAPPGEQFF.